These 12 T cell receptor beta chains share one sample of origin, sequenced in a study of T cells in Graves' hyperthyroidism and ophthalmopathy. RNA transcripts served as the template for amplifying TCR beta CDR3 regions. TCR CDR3 underwent first-round RT-PCR with the HTBI primer set. MiXCR, applied by TCRdb to the multiplex PCR reads, yields one record per CDR3 protein. The sample has about 300,000 distinct CDR3 sequences, about 19% seen once. What was sequenced was blood. The receptors come from a man between 50 and 59 years old with Graves' ophthalmopathy.

The chain carries TRBV10-3 and TRBJ2-2; weak D call: TRBD1 (6 bases). V gave up 9 bases and J gave up 3 bases, with 8 bases separating them. The CDR3 is made up of 12 amino acids. From germline, CDR1 is ENHRY and CDR2 SYGVKD. CDR3 sequence: CAIPGDTGELFF. Written as DNA, the CDR3 is TGTGCCATTCCAGGGGACACCGGGGAGCTGTTTTTT.

V usage is TRBV9 and J usage is TRBJ1-3; D is perhaps TRBD1 (6 bases). The germline V and J ends were trimmed by 2 bases and 3 bases, with 18 bases remaining between them. The CDR3 consists of 17 residues. Germline V gives CDR1 SGDLS, CDR2 YYNGEE. The CDR3: CASSVGTTGLIGNTIYF. In DNA form, the CDR3 reads TGTGCCAGCAGCGTGGGGACAACAGGTCTCATTGGAAACACCATATATTTT.

This clonotype has just a few counts. The chain uses TRBV6-1 and TRBJ2-3; D is undetermined. The ends were cut back, 6 bases at V and 2 bases at J, with 12 bases in the middle. The germline gives CDR1 MNHNS, CDR2 SASEGT. The CDR3 has 14 residues. The CDR3, as DNA: TGTGCCAGCAGCGCTGACACACACACAGATACGCAGTATTTT. Protein: CASSADTHTDTQYF.

In its sample, this clonotype was seen a few times. The chain is built from TRBV28 and TRBJ2-7; 8 nucleotides align to TRBD1. CDR1 and CDR2 (germline): MDHEN, SYDVKM. V was clipped by 7 bases and J by 2 bases; unmatched bases: 10. This CDR3 comprises 15 residues. Written as DNA, the CDR3 is TGTGCCAGCAACGTCGACAGGGGTGGGACCTACGAGCAGTACTTC. Its translation: CASNVDRGGTYEQYF.

This clonotype has a handful of counts. The chain combines TRBV29-1 with TRBJ1-3; no firm D call. Germline V gene sequence: CDR1 SQVTM, CDR2 ANQGSEA. Trimming removed 6 bases at V and 0 bases at J, with 21 bases between. CDR3 length: 17 residues. The CDR3 here is CSVEIPSGSRSGNTIYF. The CDR3 nucleotides read TGCAGCGTCGAGATCCCCTCCGGGTCTCGCTCTGGAAACACCATATATTTT. The whole variable domain, filled in from reference TRBV29-1 and TRBJ1-3, reads SAVISQKPSRDICQRGTSLTIQCQVDSQVTMMFWYRQQPGQSLTLIATANQGSEATYESGFVIDKFPISRPNLTFSTLTVSNMSPEDSSIYLCSVEIPSGSRSGNTIYFGEGSWLTVV.

This clonotype was detected many times. The chain joins TRBV12-3 or TRBV12-4 to TRBJ1-1; the D gene is possibly TRBD1 (6 bases). CDR3 length equals 11 residues. V shed 4 bases and J shed 11 bases, with 11 bases lying between them. The CDR3 region has the DNA TGTGCCAGCAGTTCACAGGGATCGGCTTTCTTT. Translation gives CASSSQGSAFF.

This clonotype has just a few counts. The chain combines TRBV5-1 with TRBJ2-1; TRBD1 matches 7 bases. CDR3 size: 12 residues. Looked up from germline, CDR1 is SGHRS and CDR2 is YFSETQ. Germline trimming cut 4 bases from V and 7 bases from J; bases unmatched to any gene: 2. The CDR3, as DNA: TGCGCCAGCAGCGGGGACAGAAATGAGCAGTTCTTC. This translates into CASSGDRNEQFF.

This clonotype was picked up many times. V gene TRBV20-1 combines with J gene TRBJ2-7; the D gene could be TRBD1 or TRBD2 (5 bases each). V gave up 3 bases and J gave up 0 bases, with 18 bases separating them. The CDR3 spans 16 residues. Germline assignment: CDR1 DFQATT and CDR2 SNEGSKA (reference sequence). DNA for the CDR3: TGCAGTGCTAGCCTGGGGGTGACAGTTCTCTCCTACGAGCAGTACTTC. Its translation is CSASLGVTVLSYEQYF.

V usage is TRBV10-3 and J usage is TRBJ2-3; TRBD2 aligns across 11 bases. This CDR3 is 14 amino acids long. From germline, CDR1 is ENHRY and CDR2 SYGVKD. The junction had 6 bases not matched to a gene; V was cut back by 9 bases and J by 4 bases. Here the CDR3 reads CAIQTSGTSDTQYF. Here the CDR3 DNA reads TGTGCCATACAGACTAGCGGGACGTCAGATACGCAGTATTTT.

The chain is built from TRBV6-1 and TRBJ1-3; 12 bases are shared with TRBD1. The junction had 6 bases not matched to a gene; V was cut back by 6 bases and J by 6 bases. CDR3 length: 15 amino acids. Germline V CDR1 and CDR2: MNHNS, SASEGT. CDR3 in DNA: TGTGCCAGCAGCCCCGGGACAGGGGGCAAAAACACCATATATTTT. Its translation: CASSPGTGGKNTIYF.

The table lists this clonotype with many counts. The rearrangement joins TRBV5-1 to TRBJ2-1; TRBD1 matches at 10 bases. The CDR3 sequence is 15 residues long. V shed 7 bases, J shed 5 bases, and the junction held 9 bases outside the gene matches. Per the germline V gene, CDR1 is SGHRS and CDR2 is YFSETQ. The CDR3 nucleotides are TGCGCCAGCTATTCGGGACAGGGGAGGAACAATGAGCAGTTCTTC. The encoded protein is CASYSGQGRNNEQFF.

The V call is TRBV6-1, the J call TRBJ2-7, with D possibly being TRBD1 (5 bases). The CDR3 is 13 residues long. Germline assignment: CDR1 MNHNS and CDR2 SASEGT. The V end lost 8 bases, the J end lost 2 bases, and 13 bases lay between the germline ends. CDR3 nucleotides: TGTGCCAGCGGCCAGGGCCCGACCTACGAGCAGTACTTC. Protein: CASGQGPTYEQYF.